This record looks at one T cell receptor beta chain sequence and its context. The data originate from a study of blood T cell repertoires in COVID-19. Overall study: The samples span acute and convalescent COVID-19 from the United States, Italy and Spain.

CDR1 and CDR2 (germline): LGHNA, YNFKEQ. Trimming pared 3 bases from V and 1 base from J, leaving 13 bases between. CDR3 length: 15 amino acids. As originally analysed: Reference gene primer amplification gave estimated nucleated cell counts. Here immunoSEQ multiplex PCR was the method, and the copy in TCRdb shows in-frame clones only, minus some. Clone size and V and J calls were adopted from that table, with D and trimming inferred from the DNA. The sample holds approximately 240,000 clones, roughly 82% seen once. J is TRBJ2-7 and V is TRBV4-2, with D maybe TRBD1 (6 bases). The sample consisted of peripheral blood. This sequence originates from a woman aged 40 to 50 who had recovered from COVID-19. In DNA, the CDR3 is TGTGCCAGCAGCCAGGTTACAGGGCAATCCTACGAGCAGTACTTC. The encoded protein is CASSQVTGQSYEQYF.